The subject of this entry is one T cell receptor beta chain. These data come from a study of chemoradiotherapy in HPV16-positive cancers. The table came from immunoSEQ multiplex PCR; TCRdb's copy has only in-frame clones and leaves some out. This sample carries 12,000 or so clones, about 77% of them seen once, and the ten largest clones take 0.94%. Germline values: CDR1 MNHEY, CDR2 SVGAGI. V was cut by 0 bases and J by 1 base, with 1 base left in between. This CDR3 is 13 amino acids long. The TCR originated in a human donor with HPV-associated anogenital cancer. This rearrangement joins TRBV6-5 to TRBJ1-5; no definite D call. Sampling was performed from a patient who underwent chemoradiotherapy. The CDR3: CASSYSSNQPQHF. The CDR3 DNA sequence: TGTGCCAGCAGTTACTCGAGCAATCAGCCCCAGCATTTT.